These 24 T cell receptor beta chains came from one sample sequenced in a study of T cells after posttransplantation cyclophosphamide (dated by TCRdb to about 2016). The method behind the library was the immunoSEQ multiplex PCR assay. TCRdb obtained this table from immuneACCESS and retained in-frame rearrangements with V and J assigned. These tables miss some clones; where compared with another copy, unresolved V genes account for less than half of the shortfall, and the remainder is unexplained. The sample table contains some 54,000 clones; only one count was recorded for roughly 92% of them. The ten top clones hold 2.9% of the sample. Sequenced: PBMCs. The receptors were gathered from a young woman in good health and a related stem cell transplant donor.

The rearrangement uses TRBV5-3 and TRBJ2-7, with D possibly TRBD1 on 7 matching bases. TRBV5-3 is an ORF, with its function uncertain. The CDR3 has 17 residues. Trimming cost V 0 bases and J 5 bases, with 21 bases left between them. The CDR3 region has the DNA TGTGCCAGAAGCTTGGGCCGACGACAGGGACTTCCTAACGAGCAGTACTTC. Translated, it gives CARSLGRRQGLPNEQYF.

The rearrangement links TRBV2 to TRBJ2-3, with D perhaps matching TRBD1 (6 bases). Germline V CDR1 and CDR2: SNHLY, FYNNEI. Trimming shortened V by 6 bases and J by 8 bases, and 21 bases separated the two germline ends. The CDR3 runs to 15 residues. For the CDR3, the DNA is TGTGCCAGCAGCGCAGGGGACGTCGCGCCAGGTACGCAGTATTTT. It codes for CASSAGDVAPGTQYF.

This clone was detected only a few times. Other DNA sequences in the sample encode the same CDR3. This chain connects TRBV10-3 to TRBJ2-7; no reliable D call. This CDR3 has 12 residues. Trimming shortened V by 3 bases and J by 1 base, and 4 bases separated the two germline ends. From germline, CDR1 is ENHRY and CDR2 SYGVKD. CDR3 sequence reads: CAISDSSYEQYF. The CDR3 bases are TGTGCCATCAGTGACAGTTCCTACGAGCAGTACTTC.

The chain carries TRBV7-6 and TRBJ2-7; perhaps TRBD1 as D (6 bases). The ends were cut back, 6 bases at V and 3 bases at J, with 15 bases in the middle. Germline CDR1 and CDR2: SGHVS and FNYEAQ. This CDR3 is built from 14 residues. Here the CDR3 DNA reads TGTGCCAGCAGTCAACAGGGTGACAACTACGAGCAGTACTTC. This translates into CASSQQGDNYEQYF.

The chain joins TRBV30 to TRBJ2-7, with TRBD1 matching over 8 bases. CDR1 and CDR2 (germline): GTSNPN, SVGIG (reference sequence). V lost 5 bases, J lost 5 bases, and 11 bases stayed unmatched. This CDR3 region has 14 residues. In nucleotides, the CDR3 is TGTGCCTGGGGCCCGACAGGGGTCCTCCACGAGCAGTACTTC. Amino acids: CAWGPTGVLHEQYF.

This sequence joins TRBV19 and TRBJ1-4; possible D gene TRBD1, 6 bases. With 4 bases removed from V and 10 bases from J, the gap between germline ends came to 19 bases. Germline V gene lookup returns CDR1 LNHDA and CDR2 SQIVND (reference sequence). The CDR3 runs 15 residues. The CDR3 DNA is TGTGCCAGTAGTAAGAACCGACAGGTCCAAGGAAAACTGTTTTTT. Protein: CASSKNRQVQGKLFF.

The V call is TRBV28, the J call TRBJ1-2, with 7 bases fitting TRBD1. The CDR3 consists of 16 residues. CDR1 is MDHEN, CDR2 SYDVKM, per germline. J was trimmed by 4 bases and V by 5 bases; bases with no gene match: 13. For the CDR3, the DNA is TGTGCCAGCAGTACGTCCGGACAGGCTTATTTCTATGGCTACACCTTC. Translation gives CASSTSGQAYFYGYTF.

This CDR3 is CASVRGSGMLQKETQYF. CDR3 DNA: TGTGCCAGCGTGAGAGGGAGCGGGATGCTCCAAAAGGAGACCCAGTACTTC. The V and J genes are TRBV7-9 and TRBJ2-5; 7 positions agree with TRBD2. The CDR3 covers 17 residues. CDR1 and CDR2 from the germline V gene are SEHNR and FQNEAQ (reference sequence). The V segment lost 8 bases and the J segment 5 bases; nucleotides outside the gene matches: 20.

The V gene is TRBV7-6, the J gene TRBJ1-3; TRBD1 might be the D (6 bases). V lost 6 bases to trimming and J lost 0 bases, with 24 bases between them. CDR1 and CDR2 (germline): SGHVS, FNYEAQ. This CDR3 contains 19 residues. The chain's CDR3 is CASSLSAGADGFSGNTIYF. The CDR3 DNA follows: TGTGCCAGCAGTCTTAGTGCGGGGGCGGACGGTTTCTCTGGAAACACCATATATTTT.

The chain is built from TRBV4-2 and TRBJ2-5; no clear D gene. Per the germline V gene, CDR1 is LGHNA and CDR2 is YNFKEQ. Trimming cost V 0 bases and J 4 bases, with 3 bases left between them. This CDR3 contains 12 residues. The CDR3 DNA sequence: TGTGCCAGCAGCCAAGATCGAGAGACCCAGTACTTC. It specifies CASSQDRETQYF.

This chain links TRBV11-2 with TRBJ2-2, with TRBD1 identical over 12 bases. The CDR3 has 14 residues. Germline lookup yields CDR1 SGHAT and CDR2 FQNNGV. CDR3 amino acids: CGSGGQGATGELFF. Written as DNA, the CDR3 is TGTGGGTCGGGGGGACAGGGGGCAACGGGGGAGCTGTTTTTT.

This clone was counted between two and nine times. CDR3 in DNA: TGTGCCAGCTCCCTAGCGGGGGTTAACAATGAGCAGTTCTTC. It encodes CASSLAGVNNEQFF. The V and J genes are TRBV7-3 and TRBJ2-1; 10 nucleotides match TRBD2. Germline loops: CDR1 SGHTA, CDR2 FQGTGA. This CDR3 has 14 amino acids. Germline trimming cut 8 bases from V and 5 bases from J; bases unmatched to any gene: 6.

CDR3: CASSLGRNTEAFF. DNA of the CDR3: TGTGCCAGCAGCTTAGGTAGGAACACTGAAGCTTTCTTT. The chain couples TRBV7-8 to TRBJ1-1, with unresolved D. The CDR3 spans 13 residues. Germline V gene lookup returns CDR1 SGHVS and CDR2 FQNEAQ. V was cut by 1 base and J by 1 base, with 4 bases left in between.

V is TRBV2 and J is TRBJ2-3; TRBD1 agrees at 9 bases. CDR3 length: 14 amino acids. In germline, CDR1 is SNHLY, CDR2 FYNNEI. Trimming cost V 6 bases and J 4 bases; bases outside gene matches: 5. The CDR3, as DNA: TGTGCCAGCAGAGACAGGGGGAACTCAGATACGCAGTATTTT. Encoded protein: CASRDRGNSDTQYF. Full variable domain (outside the CDR3, taken from reference TRBV2 and TRBJ2-3): EPEVTQTPSHQVTQMGQEVILRCVPISNHLYFYWYRQILGQKVEFLVSFYNNEISEKSEIFDDQFSVERPDGSNFTLKIRSTKLEDSAMYFCASRDRGNSDTQYFGPGTRLTVL.

CDR3 nucleotides: TGTGCCAGTAGTACAACCCATCTAGCGGGCTCCTACAATGAGCAGTTCTTC. It translates to CASSTTHLAGSYNEQFF. The gene calls are TRBV19 and TRBJ2-1; TRBD2 matches 8 bases. The CDR3 extends over 17 amino acids. V trimming: 4 bases; J trimming: 0 bases; junction bases outside the gene matches: 8. In germline, CDR1 is LNHDA, CDR2 SQIVND (reference sequence).

The CDR3, as DNA: TGTGCCAGCAGTCCCAAACAGAGATGGGAGACCCAGTACTTC. Its protein is CASSPKQRWETQYF. The chain has TRBV2 and TRBJ2-5; D not resolved. Trimming took off 5 bases at V and 5 bases at J, with 15 bases between the two ends. The CDR3 runs to 14 residues. Germline V lookup: CDR1 SNHLY, CDR2 FYNNEI.

The J gene is TRBJ2-2, the V gene TRBV7-2; 9 bases align to TRBD1. V trimming: 2 bases; J trimming: 2 bases; junction bases outside the gene matches: 3. The CDR3 loop spans 16 amino acids. Germline V CDR1 and CDR2: SGHTA, FQGNSA. The CDR3 protein is CASSLMGQGNTGELFF. In nucleotides, the CDR3 is TGTGCCAGCAGCTTAATGGGACAGGGTAACACCGGGGAGCTGTTTTTT.

The chain combines TRBV9 with TRBJ1-1; maybe TRBD1 (6 bases). Germline V gene lookup returns CDR1 SGDLS and CDR2 YYNGEE. The CDR3 is 13 amino acids. Trimming removed 3 bases at V and 4 bases at J, with 10 bases between. The CDR3 loop reads CASSATGFTEAFF. The DNA for the CDR3 is TGTGCCAGCAGCGCTACAGGGTTCACTGAAGCTTTCTTT.

The rearrangement links TRBV5-4 to TRBJ2-7; TRBD1 agrees at 8 bases. V shed 0 bases and J 1 base; nucleotides not matched to a gene: 6. The CDR3 totals 16 residues. Germline V lookup: CDR1 SGHNT, CDR2 YYREEE (reference sequence). DNA of the CDR3: TGTGCCAGCAGCTTGGGTACCGGGACAGGATCCTACGAGCAGTACTTC. Translating gives CASSLGTGTGSYEQYF.

The rearrangement joins TRBV7-2 to TRBJ2-7; tentatively, D is TRBD1 (5 bases). CDR1 and CDR2 (germline): SGHTA, FQGNSA. CDR3 length: 13 amino acids. V lost 6 bases and J 7 bases, leaving 16 bases between the germline ends. The CDR3 DNA follows: TGTGCCAGCAGTTCCTGGGGCCTGACAGAGCAGTACTTC. Its protein product is CASSSWGLTEQYF.

The chain couples TRBV6-6 to TRBJ2-7; D perhaps matches TRBD2 (5 bases). Trimming removed 0 bases at V and 9 bases at J, with 9 bases between. Per the germline V gene, CDR1 is MNHNY and CDR2 is SVGAGI (reference sequence). This CDR3 region has 12 residues. The CDR3 nucleotides read TGTGCCAGCAGTTACTCTGAGGGAGCGCAGTACTTC. Protein product: CASSYSEGAQYF.

The chain couples TRBV19 to TRBJ1-2; D not resolved. CDR1 LNHDA and CDR2 SQIVND come from the germline V gene (reference sequence). V gave up 5 bases and J gave up 0 bases, with 7 bases separating them. The CDR3 is 13 residues long. DNA of the CDR3: TGTGCCAGTAGTGGAGGGCCTAACTATGGCTACACCTTC. It yields the protein CASSGGPNYGYTF.

The rearrangement joins TRBV10-3 to TRBJ2-6, with D unresolved. The CDR3 contains 13 residues. V lost 10 bases to trimming and J lost 0 bases, with 7 bases between them. Germline V gene data show CDR1 as ENHRY and CDR2 as SYGVKD. The CDR3, as DNA: TGTGCCACCACGGGCTCTGGGGCCAACGTCCTGACTTTC. It specifies CATTGSGANVLTF.

The V call is TRBV12-5, the J call TRBJ2-1, with D perhaps TRBD1 (6 bases). CDR1 and CDR2 from the germline V gene are LGHNT and FRNRAP. The CDR3 contains 14 residues. Trimming pared 6 bases from V and 6 bases from J, leaving 15 bases between. CDR3 nucleotides: TGTGCTAGTGGAAAAACAGGGTTCGCCAATGAGCAGTTCTTC. Its protein is CASGKTGFANEQFF.